This TCR beta chain was observed in a study of blood T cell repertoires in COVID-19. Worth noting for this clone: Mismatch with germline at one junction end may stem from a read error.

Those who participated ranged in age from about 18 to 89 years and resided in under 25 US areas. Donors of Cohort 3 who recovered were those that had two negative PCRs, clearance, or symptom resolution. The germline V gene encodes CDR1 MNHEY and CDR2 SVGAGI. The CDR3 is made up of 15 amino acids. Authors' analysis steps: Using reference gene primer amplification, nucleated cell counts were estimated. Libraries were prepared by immunoSEQ multiplex PCR; TCRdb keeps only in-frame clonotypes and omits some of them. Clonal size and the V and J genes are those of that table, whereas D and trimming came from the DNA. The sample consists of 390,000 or so clones, 80% to 90% of them appearing once.

This clonotype was obtained from a young man who had recovered from COVID-19. The chain recombines TRBV6-5 with TRBJ1-3; 9 nucleotides match TRBD1. Sequenced material: PBMCs or T cells enriched from blood (not recorded which). CDR3 sequence (DNA): TGTGCCAGCAGTTACCAGCCGGGACAGGGAAGCACCATATATTTT. This sequence encodes CASSYQPGQGSTIYF.